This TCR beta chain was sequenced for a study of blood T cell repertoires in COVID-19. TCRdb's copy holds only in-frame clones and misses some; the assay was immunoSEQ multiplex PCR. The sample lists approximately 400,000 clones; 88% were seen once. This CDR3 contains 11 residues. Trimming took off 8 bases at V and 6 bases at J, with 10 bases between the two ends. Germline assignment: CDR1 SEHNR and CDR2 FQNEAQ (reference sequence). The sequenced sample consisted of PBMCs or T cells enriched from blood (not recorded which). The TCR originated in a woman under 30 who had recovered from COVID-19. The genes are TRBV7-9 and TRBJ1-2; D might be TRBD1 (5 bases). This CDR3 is CASPGTHGYTF. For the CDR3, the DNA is TGTGCCAGCCCAGGGACTCATGGCTACACCTTC.